This T cell receptor beta chain stems from a study of shared clonotypes between healthy human individuals. Across the whole study: Every donor yielded three CD4 naive, three CD4 memory, two CD8 naive and one CD8 memory plate.

Everyone who donated was a Caucasian adult who lived in Nashville, Tennessee. Roughly 200 ng DNA, 30,000 or so T cell genomes, went into each sorted-subset replicate PCR. Only in-frame clones appear in the TCRdb table, and some are missing; sequencing was by immunoSEQ multiplex PCR. The repertoire holds some 1,100,000 clones, with roughly 74% as singletons. Concerning this clone: This may come from a read error, since a much larger clone is one base off. Other DNA sequences in the same sample also yield this CDR3.

The CDR3 contains 13 residues. V lost 3 bases to trimming and J lost 1 base, with 6 bases between them. The germline gives CDR1 SEHNR, CDR2 FQNEAQ (reference sequence). The receptor was derived from a man aged 18 to 30 in good health. Some clones in this sample may be carry-over from other donors' samples. Sequencing was performed on memory CD4+ T cells from PBMCs. Subset indicated: CD45RA-negative fraction. The V and J genes are TRBV7-9 and TRBJ1-1; D gene uncertain. CDR3: CASSFTENTEAFF. CDR3 bases: TGTGCCAGCAGCTTCACCGAGAACACTGAAGCTTTCTTT.